This is a list of T cell receptor beta chains from one sample in a study of vaccination effects on CD4 cells after COVID-19. Their antigens are not known. Method: immunoSEQ multiplex PCR; TCRdb's copy keeps in-frame clones and lacks some. The sample lists approximately 30,000 clones, approximately 72% occurring once. Material: CD4+ T cells from PBMCs cultured with SARS-CoV-2 spike peptides, obtained before COVID-19 vaccination. Every receptor here comes from a human donor who received a COVID-19 vaccine. Each CDR3 is given with its conserved first and last residue.

TRBJ1-4 | TRBV4-1 | CASSQAGEEKLFF
TRBJ2-3 | TRBV6-5 | CASGLLGTVTDTQYF
TRBJ1-1 | TRBV11-3 | CASSYAGTGVTTEAFF
TRBJ1-1 | TRBV18 | CASSTRGMEAFF
TRBJ2-3 | TRBV5-1 | CASTGLVNTQYF
TRBJ1-2 | TRBV7-9 | CASTQSGGNYGYTF
TRBJ1-1 | TRBV27 | CASSWGETDLVAFF
TRBJ1-6 | TRBV7-9 | CASSLVVPPGSRSPLHF
TRBJ2-3 | TRBV29-1 | CSPGQGLTDTQYF
TRBJ1-1 | TRBV20-1 | CSASPVGEAFF